The 15 T cell receptor beta chains below were found in one sample sequenced in a study of cytomegalovirus exposure and HLA in healthy donors. The PCR employed 60 Vbeta primers together with 13 Jbeta primers. Profiled with immunoSEQ multiplex PCR; TCRdb holds only in-frame clones, not every one. The sample gives about 170,000 clones, 72% of which show up once; roughly 2.5% is in the top ten. The sequencing input was PBMCs. The receptors derive from a human donor in good health.

The chain carries TRBV19 and TRBJ1-2, with 10 bases lining up with TRBD1. Losses at the gene ends were 1 base for V and 3 bases for J; bases not matched to a gene: 2. The CDR3 has 15 residues. Germline V CDR1 and CDR2: LNHDA, SQIVND (reference sequence). DNA of the CDR3: TGTGCCAGTAGTATAGGGACAGGGGGGTACTATGGCTACACCTTC. It is translated as CASSIGTGGYYGYTF.

The chain uses TRBV5-1 and TRBJ1-2; D unresolved. Per germline, CDR1 SGHRS and CDR2 YFSETQ. Trimming cost V 2 bases and J 1 base, with 9 bases left between them. The CDR3 has 14 amino acids. The chain's CDR3 is CASSFDQVNYGYTF. The CDR3 DNA sequence: TGCGCCAGCAGCTTCGACCAGGTTAACTATGGCTACACCTTC. Complete variable domain (other parts from reference TRBV5-1 and TRBJ1-2): KAGVTQTPRYLIKTRGQQVTLSCSPISGHRSVSWYQQTPGQGLQFLFEYFSETQRNKGNFPGRFSGRQFSNSRSEMNVSTLELGDSALYLCASSFDQVNYGYTFGSGTRLTVV.

This clone was counted between two and nine times. The chain employs TRBV4-1 and TRBJ1-1; D remains unclear. This CDR3 has 13 residues. Trimming shortened V by 0 bases and J by 7 bases, and 9 bases separated the two germline ends. Germline V gene data show CDR1 as MGHRA and CDR2 as YSYEKL. CDR3 coding DNA: TGCGCCAGCAGCCAAGATCCAGGCTATGAAGCTTTCTTT. Its translation is CASSQDPGYEAFF.

The sample holds a few counts of this clone. J is TRBJ1-2 and V is TRBV7-9; TRBD1 agrees at 7 bases. V lost 7 bases, J lost 3 bases, and 14 bases stayed unmatched. The germline gives CDR1 SEHNR, CDR2 FQNEAQ (reference sequence). The length of the CDR3 is 16 residues. In nucleotides, the CDR3 is TGTGCCAGCACCTTGCATGGTGGGCAGGGGGACTATGGCTACACCTTC. This translates into CASTLHGGQGDYGYTF.

This clone showed up just a few times. CDR3 sequence reads: CATSGQSATNEKLFF. The DNA of the CDR3 is TGTGCCACCTCGGGACAGTCCGCAACTAATGAAAAACTGTTTTTT. The chain carries TRBV18 and TRBJ1-4, with 7 bases that match TRBD1. Germline V gene data show CDR1 as KGHSH and CDR2 as LQKENI. The trim removed 10 bases at V and 0 bases at J, leaving 8 bases unmatched. The CDR3 covers 15 residues.

The chain uses TRBV7-2 and TRBJ1-5; 7 bases match TRBD1. CDR3 length: 16 amino acids. In germline, CDR1 is SGHTA, CDR2 FQGNSA. Unmatched junction bases numbered 12, after V lost 5 bases and J lost 5 bases. The CDR3 nucleotides are TGTGCCAGCAGCCCTCGACCCACAGGGGATGATCAGCCCCAGCATTTT. Encoded protein: CASSPRPTGDDQPQHF. Full variable domain (missing parts from reference TRBV7-2 and TRBJ1-5): GAGVSQSPSNKVTEKGKDVELRCDPISGHTALYWYRQSLGQGLEFLIYFQGNSAPDKSGLPSDRFSAERTGGSVSTLTIQRTQQEDSAVYLCASSPRPTGDDQPQHFGDGTRLSIL.

The V gene is TRBV27, the J gene TRBJ2-1; D might be TRBD1 (5 bases). Trimming took off 2 bases at V and 6 bases at J, with 8 bases between the two ends. The CDR3 is 13 residues long. CDR1 and CDR2 (germline): MNHEY, SMNVEV (reference sequence). CDR3 region: CASSLRGFNEQFF. CDR3 DNA sequence: TGTGCCAGCAGTTTAAGGGGTTTCAATGAGCAGTTCTTC.

This chain uses TRBV7-3 with TRBJ2-2, with TRBD1 matching over 7 bases. The CDR3 consists of 15 residues. In germline, CDR1 is SGHTA, CDR2 FQGTGA. Trimming at V came to 1 base and at J to 4 bases, leaving 3 bases not matched to a gene. The CDR3 sequence: CASSLIGTATGELFF. In DNA form, the CDR3 reads TGTGCCAGCAGCTTAATCGGGACAGCCACCGGGGAGCTGTTTTTT.

The CDR3 here is CASSVIAGARYEQYF. The CDR3 DNA is TGTGCCAGCAGTGTGATAGCGGGGGCACGCTACGAGCAGTACTTC. V gene TRBV6-1 combines with J gene TRBJ2-7; 9 bases match TRBD2. The CDR3 is 15 residues long. Per germline, CDR1 MNHNS and CDR2 SASEGT. V lost 4 bases to trimming and J lost 3 bases; unmatched junction nucleotides: 7.

The chain joins TRBV9 to TRBJ2-7, with D possibly TRBD2 on 5 matching bases. V dropped 1 base and J dropped 5 bases, with 16 bases sitting between them. The CDR3 has 15 amino acids. Germline lookup yields CDR1 SGDLS and CDR2 YYNGEE. The CDR3 region is CASSVSTTSLDEQYF. CDR3 nucleotides: TGTGCCAGCAGCGTATCGACTACCTCCCTGGACGAGCAGTACTTC. The entire variable domain, with the rest obtained from reference TRBV9 and TRBJ2-7, is as follows: DSGVTQTPKHLITATGQRVTLRCSPRSGDLSVYWYQQSLDQGLQFLIQYYNGEERAKGNILERFSAQQFPDLHSELNLSSLELGDSALYFCASSVSTTSLDEQYFGPGTRLTVT.

This chain uses TRBV5-6 with TRBJ1-2; no reliable D call. Trimming removed 0 bases from V and 4 bases from J, with 13 bases in between. The CDR3 contains 15 residues. Germline V gene sequence: CDR1 SGHDT, CDR2 YYEEEE. The CDR3 DNA sequence: TGTGCCAGCAGCTTGGTTTCGGGGAACCCCTATGGCTACACCTTC. The encoded protein is CASSLVSGNPYGYTF.

This clone has only a few counts. This rearrangement joins TRBV18 to TRBJ2-3; tentatively, D is TRBD1 (5 bases). The CDR3 totals 15 residues. Germline assignment: CDR1 KGHSH and CDR2 LQKENI. V lost 2 bases and J lost 2, with 11 bases in between. The CDR3 DNA reads TGTGCCAGCTCACCAAGGCCAGGGTCCACAGATACGCAGTATTTT. The encoded protein is CASSPRPGSTDTQYF.

The chain employs TRBV4-1 and TRBJ1-2, with a possible D match to TRBD1 (5 bases). The CDR3 is 15 amino acids. Germline CDR1 is MGHRA and CDR2 is YSYEKL. V was shortened by 8 bases and J by 0 bases, with 16 bases between the two germline ends. DNA for the CDR3: TGCGCCAGCGCCCCGGGGGTGACAACTAACTATGGCTACACCTTC. Translating gives CASAPGVTTNYGYTF.

The gene calls are TRBV13 and TRBJ2-3, with TRBD2 matching 14 bases. This CDR3 spans 17 amino acids. Germline V gene lookup returns CDR1 PRHDT and CDR2 FYEKMQ (reference sequence). Losses at the gene ends were 5 bases for V and 2 bases for J; bases not matched to a gene: 6. CDR3 in DNA: TGTGCCAGCAGCACGTGGACTAGCGGGGGGCCCACAGATACGCAGTATTTT. Its protein product is CASSTWTSGGPTDTQYF. The whole variable domain, filled in from reference TRBV13 and TRBJ2-3, reads AAGVIQSPRHLIKEKRETATLKCYPIPRHDTVYWYQQGPGQDPQFLISFYEKMQSDKGSIPDRFSAQQFSDYHSELNMSSLELGDSALYFCASSTWTSGGPTDTQYFGPGTRLTVL.

The rearrangement links TRBV19 to TRBJ1-3; D might be TRBD1 (6 bases). Trimming stripped 7 bases from V and 4 bases from J, with 14 bases between. CDR1 and CDR2 from the germline V gene are LNHDA and SQIVND (reference sequence). The CDR3 sequence is 14 residues long. In nucleotides, the CDR3 is TGTGCCAGTACCATAGGGGACAAAGGAAACACCATATATTTT. Protein sequence: CASTIGDKGNTIYF.